This T cell receptor (beta chain) was documented in a study of OX40 agonist ivuxolimab in advanced cancers. Produced via immunoSEQ multiplex PCR; TCRdb's table is partial and in-frame only. The table lists about 55,000 clones, more than 70% of them singletons. This CDR3 spans 15 amino acids. Trimming pared 6 bases from V and 0 bases from J, leaving 12 bases between. In germline, CDR1 is MNHEY, CDR2 SVGAGI. The receptor was derived from an adult with an advanced solid tumor such as melanoma, head and neck, liver or kidney cancer. The rearrangement uses TRBV6-5 and TRBJ2-1, with D maybe TRBD2 (5 bases). Specimen: CD4+ or CD8+ T cells sorted from blood, collected in a trial of the OX40 agonist ivuxolimab. CDR3 bases: TGTGCCAGCAGCCCCCTGGGGAGCTCCTACAATGAGCAGTTCTTC. Protein product: CASSPLGSSYNEQFF.